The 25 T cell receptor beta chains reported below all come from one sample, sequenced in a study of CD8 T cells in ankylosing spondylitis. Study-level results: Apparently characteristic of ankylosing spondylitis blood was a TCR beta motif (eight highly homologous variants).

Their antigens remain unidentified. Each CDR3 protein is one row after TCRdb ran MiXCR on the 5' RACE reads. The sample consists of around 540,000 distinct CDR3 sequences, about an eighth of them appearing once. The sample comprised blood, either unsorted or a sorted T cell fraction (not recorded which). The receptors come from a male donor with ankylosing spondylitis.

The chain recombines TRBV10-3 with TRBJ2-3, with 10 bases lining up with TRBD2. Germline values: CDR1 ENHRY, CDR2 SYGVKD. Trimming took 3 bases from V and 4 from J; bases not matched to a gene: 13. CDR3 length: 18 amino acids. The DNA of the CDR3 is TGTGCCATCAGTGAATGGGGGACTAGCGCTTCTAGCGCAGATACGCAGTATTTT. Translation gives CAISEWGTSASSADTQYF.

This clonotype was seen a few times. CDR3 in amino acids: CSGGTPTSGYTF. The CDR3 DNA follows: TGCAGCGGGGGGACACCAACCAGCGGCTACACCTTC. V and J are TRBV29-1 and TRBJ1-2, with a weak D call TRBD1 (6 bases). The CDR3 has 12 amino acids. Germline CDR1 is SQVTM and CDR2 is ANQGSEA. V dropped 7 bases and J dropped 8 bases, with 17 bases sitting between them.

Here the CDR3 reads CASSSGTSGFTSTDTQYF. The DNA of the CDR3 is TGTGCCAGTAGTTCCGGGACTAGCGGATTCACTAGCACAGATACGCAGTATTTT. The rearrangement links TRBV19 to TRBJ2-3; 11 bases are a match to TRBD2. The CDR3 totals 18 residues. The germline V gene has CDR1 LNHDA and CDR2 SQIVND (reference sequence). With V trimmed by 5 bases and J by 0 bases, 10 bases remained unmatched.

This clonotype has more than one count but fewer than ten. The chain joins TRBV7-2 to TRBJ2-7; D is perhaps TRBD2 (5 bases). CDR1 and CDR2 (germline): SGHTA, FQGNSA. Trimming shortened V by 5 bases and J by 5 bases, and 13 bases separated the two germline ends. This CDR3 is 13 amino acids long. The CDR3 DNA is TGTGCCAGCAGCCCGGGAACTTACGACGAGCAGTACTTC. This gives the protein CASSPGTYDEQYF. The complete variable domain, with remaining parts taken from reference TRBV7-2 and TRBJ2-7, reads GAGVSQSPSNKVTEKGKDVELRCDPISGHTALYWYRQSLGQGLEFLIYFQGNSAPDKSGLPSDRFSAERTGGSVSTLTIQRTQQEDSAVYLCASSPGTYDEQYFGPGTRLTVT.

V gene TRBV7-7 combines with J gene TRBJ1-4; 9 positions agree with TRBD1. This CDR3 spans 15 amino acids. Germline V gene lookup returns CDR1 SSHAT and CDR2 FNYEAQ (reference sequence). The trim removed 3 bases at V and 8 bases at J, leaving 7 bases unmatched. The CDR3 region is CASSFGRGQGEKLFF. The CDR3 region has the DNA TGTGCCAGCAGCTTTGGGCGGGGACAGGGAGAAAAACTGTTTTTT.

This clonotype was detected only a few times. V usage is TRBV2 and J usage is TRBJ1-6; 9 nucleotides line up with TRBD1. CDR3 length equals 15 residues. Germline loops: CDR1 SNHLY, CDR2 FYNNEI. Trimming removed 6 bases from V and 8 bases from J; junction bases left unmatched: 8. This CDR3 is CASSGDRAVDSPLHF. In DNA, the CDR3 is TGTGCCAGCAGCGGGGACAGGGCGGTGGATTCACCCCTCCACTTT.

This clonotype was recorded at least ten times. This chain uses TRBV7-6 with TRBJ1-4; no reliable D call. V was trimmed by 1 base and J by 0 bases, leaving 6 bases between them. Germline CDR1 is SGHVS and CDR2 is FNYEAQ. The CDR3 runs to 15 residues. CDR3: CASSLEPATNEKLFF. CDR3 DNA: TGTGCCAGCAGCTTAGAACCGGCAACTAATGAAAAACTGTTTTTT.

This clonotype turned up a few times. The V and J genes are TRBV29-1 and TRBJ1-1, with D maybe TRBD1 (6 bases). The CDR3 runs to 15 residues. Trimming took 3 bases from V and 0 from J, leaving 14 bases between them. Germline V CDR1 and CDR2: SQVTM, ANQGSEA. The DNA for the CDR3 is TGCAGCGTTGAGGGGCCGGGGGCCATGAACACTGAAGCTTTCTTT. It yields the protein CSVEGPGAMNTEAFF. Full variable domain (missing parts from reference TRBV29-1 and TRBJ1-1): SAVISQKPSRDICQRGTSLTIQCQVDSQVTMMFWYRQQPGQSLTLIATANQGSEATYESGFVIDKFPISRPNLTFSTLTVSNMSPEDSSIYLCSVEGPGAMNTEAFFGQGTRLTVV.

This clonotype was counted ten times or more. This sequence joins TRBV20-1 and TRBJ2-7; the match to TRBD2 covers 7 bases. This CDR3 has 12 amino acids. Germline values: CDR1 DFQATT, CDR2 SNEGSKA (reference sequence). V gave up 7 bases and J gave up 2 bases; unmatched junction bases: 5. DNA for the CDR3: TGCAGTGTGGGCGGGAGAGCCTACGAGCAGTACTTC. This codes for CSVGGRAYEQYF.

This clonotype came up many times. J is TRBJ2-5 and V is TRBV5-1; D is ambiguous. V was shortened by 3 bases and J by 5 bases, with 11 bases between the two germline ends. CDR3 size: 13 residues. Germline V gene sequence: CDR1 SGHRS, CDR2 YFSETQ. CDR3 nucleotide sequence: TGCGCCAGCAGCTACGGAGTTGGGGAGACCCAGTACTTC. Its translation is CASSYGVGETQYF.

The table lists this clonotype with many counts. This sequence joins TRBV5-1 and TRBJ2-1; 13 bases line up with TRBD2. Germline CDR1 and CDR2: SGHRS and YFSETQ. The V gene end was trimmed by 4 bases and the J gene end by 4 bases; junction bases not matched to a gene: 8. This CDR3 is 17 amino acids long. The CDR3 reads CASSHGLAGVLYNEQFF. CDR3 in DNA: TGCGCCAGCAGCCACGGACTAGCGGGAGTGCTGTACAATGAGCAGTTCTTC.

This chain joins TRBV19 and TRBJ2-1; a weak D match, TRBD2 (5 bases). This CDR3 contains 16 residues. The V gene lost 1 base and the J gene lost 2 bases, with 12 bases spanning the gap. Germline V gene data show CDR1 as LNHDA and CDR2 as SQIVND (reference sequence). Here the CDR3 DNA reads TGTGCCAGTAGTATAGCGGACTCGGGAACCTACAATGAGCAGTTCTTC. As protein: CASSIADSGTYNEQFF.

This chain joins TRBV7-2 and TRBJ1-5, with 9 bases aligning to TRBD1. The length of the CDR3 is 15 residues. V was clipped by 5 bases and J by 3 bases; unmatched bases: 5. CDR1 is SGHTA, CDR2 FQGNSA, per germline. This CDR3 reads CASSPQGAFNQPQHF. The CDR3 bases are TGTGCCAGCAGCCCACAGGGGGCCTTCAATCAGCCCCAGCATTTT.

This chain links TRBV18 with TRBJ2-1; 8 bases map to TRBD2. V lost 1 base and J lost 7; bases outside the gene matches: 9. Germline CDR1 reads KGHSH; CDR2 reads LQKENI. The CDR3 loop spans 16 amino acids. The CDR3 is CASSPRTGGAENEQFF. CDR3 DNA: TGTGCCAGCTCACCACGGACGGGAGGGGCAGAGAATGAGCAGTTCTTC.

The DNA for the CDR3 is TGTGCCAGCAGTCTTAAAGGACAGGGGGCAGGTTCACCCCTCCACTTT. Its protein product is CASSLKGQGAGSPLHF. The V and J genes are TRBV12-3 or TRBV12-4 and TRBJ1-6; TRBD1 agrees at 11 bases. The CDR3 consists of 16 residues. V was pared by 5 bases and J by 9 bases, with 9 bases of the junction left unmatched.

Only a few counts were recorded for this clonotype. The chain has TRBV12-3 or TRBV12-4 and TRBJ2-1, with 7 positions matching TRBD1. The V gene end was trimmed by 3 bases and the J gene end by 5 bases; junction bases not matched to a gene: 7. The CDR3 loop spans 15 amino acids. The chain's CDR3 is CASSFTGARDNEQFF. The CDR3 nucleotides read TGTGCCAGCAGTTTTACAGGGGCGCGGGACAATGAGCAGTTCTTC.

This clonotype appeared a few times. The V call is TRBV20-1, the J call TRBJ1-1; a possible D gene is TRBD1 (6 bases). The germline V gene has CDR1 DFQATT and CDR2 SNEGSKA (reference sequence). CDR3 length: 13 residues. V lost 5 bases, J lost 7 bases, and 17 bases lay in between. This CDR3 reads CSASQTGYNEAFF. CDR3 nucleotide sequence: TGCAGTGCTTCACAGACAGGCTACAATGAAGCTTTCTTT.

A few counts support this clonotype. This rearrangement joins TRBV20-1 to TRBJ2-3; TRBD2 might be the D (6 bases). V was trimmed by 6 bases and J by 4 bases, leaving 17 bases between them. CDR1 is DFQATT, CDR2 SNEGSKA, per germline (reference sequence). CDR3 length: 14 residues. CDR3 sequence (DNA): TGCAGTGCCCCCGACTCGAGGAGGGCAGATACGCAGTATTTT. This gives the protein CSAPDSRRADTQYF.

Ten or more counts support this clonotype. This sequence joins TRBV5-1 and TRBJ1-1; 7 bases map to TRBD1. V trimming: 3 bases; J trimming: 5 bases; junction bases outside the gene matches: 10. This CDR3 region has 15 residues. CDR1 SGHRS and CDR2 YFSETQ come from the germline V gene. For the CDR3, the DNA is TGCGCCAGCAGCTACTCCGGGACAGACGTAACTGAAGCTTTCTTT. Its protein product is CASSYSGTDVTEAFF.

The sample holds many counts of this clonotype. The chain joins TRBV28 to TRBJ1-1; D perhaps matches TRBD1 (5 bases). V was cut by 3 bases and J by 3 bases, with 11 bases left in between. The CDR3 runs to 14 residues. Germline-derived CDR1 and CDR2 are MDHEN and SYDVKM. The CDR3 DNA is TGTGCCAGCAGTTTTGGTACAGGCTACACTGAAGCTTTCTTT. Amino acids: CASSFGTGYTEAFF.

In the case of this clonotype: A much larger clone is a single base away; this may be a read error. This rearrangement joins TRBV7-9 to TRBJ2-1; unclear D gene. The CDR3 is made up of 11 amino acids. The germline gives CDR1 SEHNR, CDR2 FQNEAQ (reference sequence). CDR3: CASSVINQQFF. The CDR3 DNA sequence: TGTGCCAGCAGCGTAATCAATCAGCAGTTCTTC.

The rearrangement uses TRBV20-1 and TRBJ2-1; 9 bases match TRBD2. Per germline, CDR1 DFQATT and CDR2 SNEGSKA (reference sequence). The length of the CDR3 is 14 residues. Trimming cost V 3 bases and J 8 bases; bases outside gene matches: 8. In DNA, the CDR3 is TGCAGTGCTAGCTTGGCGGGAGGGCTCCATGAGCAGTTCTTC. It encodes CSASLAGGLHEQFF.

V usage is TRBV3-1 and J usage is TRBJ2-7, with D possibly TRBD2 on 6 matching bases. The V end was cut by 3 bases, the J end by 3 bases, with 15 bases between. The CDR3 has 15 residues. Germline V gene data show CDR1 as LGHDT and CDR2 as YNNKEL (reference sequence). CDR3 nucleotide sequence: TGTGCCAGCAGCCACCGCGGGGTCACCCACTACGAGCAGTACTTC. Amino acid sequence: CASSHRGVTHYEQYF.

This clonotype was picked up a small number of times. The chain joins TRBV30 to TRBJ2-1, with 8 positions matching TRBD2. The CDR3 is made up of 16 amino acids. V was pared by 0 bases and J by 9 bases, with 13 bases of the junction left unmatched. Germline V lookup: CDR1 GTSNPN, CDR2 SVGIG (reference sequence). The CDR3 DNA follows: TGTGCCTGGAGTGTAACCCGGACTAGCCAAATGGGTGAGCAGTTCTTC. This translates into CAWSVTRTSQMGEQFF.

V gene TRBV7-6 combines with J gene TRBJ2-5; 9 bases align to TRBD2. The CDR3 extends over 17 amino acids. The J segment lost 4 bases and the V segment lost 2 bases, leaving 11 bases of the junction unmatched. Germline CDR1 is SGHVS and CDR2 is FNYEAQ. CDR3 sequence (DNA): TGTGCCAGCAGCTTATTTACCGCGGGGGGGCTCGCAGAGACCCAGTACTTC. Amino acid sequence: CASSLFTAGGLAETQYF.